This T cell receptor (beta chain) is drawn from a study of response to subunit inactivated influenza vaccine. The study, taken as a whole, reports: Authors proposed each seasonal influenza vaccination draws in few new T cells.

TCRdb itself ran the RT-PCR reads through MiXCR, one entry per CDR3 protein. The repertoire holds over 750,000 distinct CDR3 sequences, with about 20% as singletons. In this sample, this clonotype turned up a few times. Its antigen remains unknown. The CDR3 covers 12 residues. The germline V and J ends were trimmed by 6 bases and 6 bases, with 10 bases remaining between them. The germline V gene has CDR1 ENHRY and CDR2 SYGVKD. V usage is TRBV10-3 and J usage is TRBJ2-3; D is undetermined. The source of this sequence is a man in his fifties who received an inactivated influenza vaccine. The sequences come from PBMCs from blood, collected about 5 days after vaccination. The chain's CDR3 is CAISEIGDTQYF. DNA of the CDR3: TGTGCCATCAGCGAGATCGGGGATACGCAGTATTTT.